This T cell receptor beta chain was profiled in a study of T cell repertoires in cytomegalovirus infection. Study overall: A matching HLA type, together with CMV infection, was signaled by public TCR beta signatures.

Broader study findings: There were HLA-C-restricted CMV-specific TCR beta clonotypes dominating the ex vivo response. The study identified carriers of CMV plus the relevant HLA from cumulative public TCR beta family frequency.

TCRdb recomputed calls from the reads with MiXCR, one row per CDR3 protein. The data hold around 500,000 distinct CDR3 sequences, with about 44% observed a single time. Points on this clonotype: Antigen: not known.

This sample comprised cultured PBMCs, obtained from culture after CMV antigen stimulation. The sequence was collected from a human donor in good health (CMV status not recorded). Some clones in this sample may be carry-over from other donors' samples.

CDR3 amino acids: CSARLAVGYNEQFF. The CDR3 coding sequence is TGCAGTGCGAGACTAGCGGTGGGCTACAATGAGCAGTTCTTC. V gene TRBV20-1 combines with J gene TRBJ2-1; TRBD2 agrees at 9 bases. CDR1 and CDR2 from the germline V gene are DFQATT and SNEGSKA (reference sequence). The CDR3 is 14 amino acids. Trimming at V came to 6 bases and at J to 3 bases, leaving 6 bases not matched to a gene.